This T cell receptor (beta chain) was recovered during a study of vaccination and CD4 T cells after COVID-19. Trimming cost V 2 bases and J 7 bases; bases outside gene matches: 7. The CDR3 covers 14 residues. The germline gives CDR1 MNHNS, CDR2 SASEGT. TCRdb reprocessed the PCR reads via MiXCR and lists one record per CDR3 protein. The sample holds some 18,000 distinct CDR3 sequences, 60% seen once. Regarding the study as a whole: SARS-CoV-2-reactive clonotypes rose nonsignificantly, with the median going from around 20 to 38.

Before Alpha, Beta and Delta appeared in the US, convalescents tested positive (March–late 2020). With respect to this clonotype: The antigen remains undetermined.

Sequences were derived from CD4+ T cells from blood, sampled after SARS-CoV-2 vaccination. The source is a human donor who had recovered from COVID-19. The rearrangement links TRBV6-1 to TRBJ2-7; 8 nucleotides match TRBD2. CDR3 region: CASSEWLAGGEQYF. For the CDR3, the DNA is TGTGCCAGCAGTGAATGGCTAGCGGGTGGAGAGCAGTACTTC.